Presented here are 3 T cell receptor beta chains from one specimen sequenced in a study of beta chain features in type 1 diabetes. Investigators reverse transcribed all isolated RNA, so they sequenced expressed TCRB transcripts. The assay was immunoSEQ multiplex PCR, and TCRdb's table has in-frame clones only and misses some. The sample holds some 410,000 clones, roughly 11% seen once. Sequencing used naive CD4+ T cells from blood. These receptors were collected from a young woman in good health.

The gene calls are TRBV2 and TRBJ2-1; 8 bases agree with TRBD2. The CDR3 covers 15 residues. CDR1 and CDR2 from the germline V gene are SNHLY and FYNNEI. J gave up 5 bases and V 8 bases, and 11 bases lay outside the gene matches. In nucleotides, the CDR3 is TGTGCCAGCGGAGGACGCGGGACTAGAGACAATGAGCAGTTCTTC. Translated, it gives CASGGRGTRDNEQFF.

This clone has just a few counts. V and J are TRBV30 and TRBJ2-7, with 7 bases matching TRBD2. The V and J ends lost 8 bases and 2 bases, in that order; junction bases with no gene match: 9. Per germline, CDR1 GTSNPN and CDR2 SVGIG (reference sequence). The length of the CDR3 is 13 residues. DNA of the CDR3: TGTGCCCTGGCCTTCGGACTAGCCTACGAGCAGTACTTC. Translating it yields CALAFGLAYEQYF. The full variable domain, in which reference TRBV30 and TRBJ2-7 provide the parts outside the CDR3, is SQTIHQWPATLVQPVGSPLSLECTVEGTSNPNLYWYRQAAGRGLQLLFYSVGIGQISSEVPQNLSASRPQDRQFILSSKKLLLSDSGFYLCALAFGLAYEQYFGPGTRLTVT.

To note about this clone: The identical CDR3 is also encoded by other nucleotide sequences in the sample. The chain joins TRBV2 to TRBJ2-5, with D possibly being TRBD1 (5 bases). The CDR3 is made up of 13 amino acids. Germline V gene lookup returns CDR1 SNHLY and CDR2 FYNNEI. V was pared by 3 bases and J by 4 bases, with 9 bases between. CDR3 in amino acids: CASSDRDGETQYF. CDR3 sequence (DNA): TGTGCCAGCAGTGACAGGGATGGAGAGACCCAGTACTTC.